The 32 T cell receptor beta chains below all came from one sample that was sequenced in a study of blood T cell repertoires in COVID-19. The assay was immunoSEQ multiplex PCR, and TCRdb's table has in-frame clones only and misses some. The profile shows about 200,000 clones, about 91% of them singletons. Input material: peripheral blood. The receptors were sampled from a middle-aged woman with acute or convalescent COVID-19.

This sequence joins TRBV3-1 (or the pseudogene TRBV3-2) and TRBJ2-7; 9 nucleotides match TRBD2. V was pared by 0 bases and J by 3 bases, with 12 bases of the junction left unmatched. CDR1 is LGHDT and CDR2 is YNNKEL in the germline V gene (reference sequence). CDR3 length equals 18 residues. Here the CDR3 reads CASSQDPWVAGADYEQYV. CDR3 coding DNA: TGTGCCAGCAGCCAAGACCCTTGGGTAGCGGGGGCCGACTACGAGCAGTACGTC.

This rearrangement joins TRBV5-6 to TRBJ1-1; D is ambiguous. CDR1 is SGHDT and CDR2 is YYEEEE in the germline V gene. The CDR3 covers 12 residues. V was cut by 0 bases and J by 8 bases, with 8 bases left in between. The CDR3, as DNA: TGTGCCAGCAGCTTGGAGGCCGGGGAAGCTTTCTTT. Its protein product is CASSLEAGEAFF.

The chain is built from TRBV15 and TRBJ1-4; D is unresolved. V was shortened by 1 base and J by 8 bases, with 14 bases between the two germline ends. The V gene's germline CDR1 is LNHNV and CDR2 YYDKDF (reference sequence). There are 15 residues in the CDR3. This CDR3 reads CATSRVRVDGEKLFF. The CDR3 DNA reads as TGTGCCACCAGCAGAGTCCGGGTCGACGGGGAAAAACTGTTTTTT.

CDR3 coding DNA: TGTGCCAGCTCGCCCGGGACAGGGGTAAACTATGGCTACACCTTC. Amino acid sequence: CASSPGTGVNYGYTF. The rearrangement links TRBV18 to TRBJ1-2; 10 bases align to TRBD1. The germline V gene encodes CDR1 KGHSH and CDR2 LQKENI. The CDR3 length is 15 residues. J gave up 2 bases and V 6 bases, and 6 bases lay outside the gene matches.

The V gene is TRBV19, the J gene TRBJ2-2; D uncertain. There are 13 residues in the CDR3. V lost 1 base and J 6 bases, leaving 6 bases between the germline ends. In germline, CDR1 is LNHDA, CDR2 SQIVND (reference sequence). The CDR3 spells CASSIVGAGELFF. The CDR3 nucleotides are TGTGCCAGTAGTATAGTAGGAGCCGGGGAGCTGTTTTTT.

This chain connects TRBV5-4 to TRBJ2-3; a weak D match, TRBD1 (5 bases). In germline, CDR1 is SGHNT, CDR2 YYREEE (reference sequence). The CDR3 is made up of 14 amino acids. With 1 base removed from V and 0 bases from J, the gap between germline ends came to 6 bases. The DNA for the CDR3 is TGTGCCAGCAGCTTGAGGGGTAGCACAGATACGCAGTATTTT. Translation: CASSLRGSTDTQYF.

Remarks on this clone: Other DNA variants within this sample encode the same CDR3. This chain connects TRBV30 to TRBJ1-5; D is perhaps TRBD1 (5 bases). The germline V gene has CDR1 GTSNPN and CDR2 SVGIG (reference sequence). Trimming removed 0 bases at V and 0 bases at J, with 9 bases between. The CDR3 runs to 15 residues. The CDR3 region is CAWSVRGYSNQPQHF. The CDR3 DNA reads as TGTGCCTGGAGTGTACGGGGGTATAGCAATCAGCCCCAGCATTTT.

This clone appeared once. J is TRBJ2-6 and V is TRBV24-1, with a tentative D call TRBD1 (5 bases). In germline, CDR1 is KGHDR, CDR2 SFDVKD. V lost 3 bases and J 3 bases, leaving 11 bases between the germline ends. This CDR3 comprises 16 residues. CDR3 sequence reads: CATSDPQGGGANVLTF. DNA for the CDR3: TGTGCCACCAGTGATCCCCAGGGTGGTGGGGCCAACGTCCTGACTTTC.

This clone was observed a single time. The V and J genes are TRBV6-5 and TRBJ2-7; D remains unclear. Germline CDR1 and CDR2: MNHEY and SVGAGI. V gave up 5 bases and J gave up 3 bases, with 5 bases separating them. There are 11 residues in the CDR3. CDR3: CASSLYYEQYV. CDR3 DNA sequence: TGTGCCAGCAGTCTATACTACGAGCAGTACGTC.

This clone appeared a single time. This sequence joins TRBV4-1 and TRBJ2-7; TRBD1 agrees at 12 bases. Trimming cost V 2 bases and J 6 bases; bases outside gene matches: 2. Germline V lookup: CDR1 MGHRA, CDR2 YSYEKL. The CDR3 totals 14 residues. The CDR3 spells CASSQTGQGAEQYV. In DNA form, the CDR3 reads TGCGCCAGCAGCCAAACGGGACAGGGGGCCGAGCAGTACGTC.

The chain has TRBV6-5 and TRBJ1-4, with D tentatively TRBD1 (6 bases). This CDR3 comprises 16 residues. CDR1 and CDR2 from the germline V gene are MNHEY and SVGAGI. Trimming took off 0 bases at V and 2 bases at J, with 10 bases between the two ends. CDR3 nucleotide sequence: TGTGCCAGCAGTTACTCGAATGGGGGCACTAATGAAAAACTGTTTTTT. Encoded protein: CASSYSNGGTNEKLFF.

The chain combines TRBV18 with TRBJ2-2, with 8 positions matching TRBD1. The CDR3 spans 18 residues. CDR1 and CDR2 from the germline V gene are KGHSH and LQKENI. The J segment lost 2 bases and the V segment lost 2 bases, leaving 10 bases of the junction unmatched. The CDR3 sequence is CASSPFSGGQGNTGELFF. DNA for the CDR3: TGTGCCAGCTCACCATTTTCTGGTGGACAGGGAAACACCGGGGAGCTGTTTTTT.

The chain uses TRBV7-9 and TRBJ1-5; no firm D call. V was shortened by 4 bases and J by 7 bases, with 8 bases between the two germline ends. The CDR3 contains 12 residues. The V gene's germline CDR1 is SEHNR and CDR2 FQNEAQ (reference sequence). CDR3 amino acids: CASSSSGQPQHF. The CDR3 nucleotides read TGTGCCAGCAGCTCCTCGGGACAGCCCCAGCATTTT. Full variable domain (missing parts from reference TRBV7-9 and TRBJ1-5): DTGVSQNPRHKITKRGQNVTFRCDPISEHNRLYWYRQTLGQGPEFLTYFQNEAQLEKSRLLSDRFSAERPKGSFSTLEIQRTEQGDSAMYLCASSSSGQPQHFGDGTRLSIL.

This clone was found a few times. This chain uses TRBV7-9 with TRBJ1-2; 7 bases fit TRBD1. The CDR3 is 14 amino acids. With 1 base clipped from V and 6 bases from J, the junction kept 5 bases outside the gene matches. Germline V gene data show CDR1 as SEHNR and CDR2 as FQNEAQ (reference sequence). Here the CDR3 DNA reads TGTGCCAGCAGCTTAGAAGGCAGGGGGGATGGCTACACCTTC. Protein sequence: CASSLEGRGDGYTF.

The chain uses TRBV18 and TRBJ2-5; 7 bases are shared with TRBD1. With 6 bases clipped from V and 5 bases from J, the junction kept 12 bases outside the gene matches. The CDR3 runs 15 residues. Per germline, CDR1 KGHSH and CDR2 LQKENI. CDR3 in amino acids: CASSPPTGFGETQYF. In DNA form, the CDR3 reads TGTGCCAGCTCGCCCCCGACAGGGTTTGGGGAGACCCAGTACTTC.

The rearrangement uses TRBV4-1 and TRBJ1-1, with TRBD1 matching over 9 bases. The V and J ends lost 4 bases and 4 bases, in that order; junction bases with no gene match: 4. The CDR3 is 14 residues long. Germline loops: CDR1 MGHRA, CDR2 YSYEKL. The CDR3 DNA is TGCGCCAGCAGCCCACAGGGGGCCGTCACTGAAGCTTTCTTT. The encoded protein is CASSPQGAVTEAFF.

The rearrangement joins TRBV4-1 to TRBJ1-3; D is unclear. The CDR3 covers 14 residues. Germline V gene sequence: CDR1 MGHRA, CDR2 YSYEKL. Trimming cost V 1 base and J 0 bases, with 4 bases left between them. Written as DNA, the CDR3 is TGCGCCAGCAGCCAAGCCCTCTCTGGAAACACCATATATTTT. Its translation is CASSQALSGNTIYF.

This rearrangement joins TRBV11-3 to TRBJ2-2, with 9 bases fitting TRBD1. With V trimmed by 7 bases and J by 6 bases, 9 bases remained unmatched. The CDR3 contains 15 residues. Germline CDR1 is SGHNT and CDR2 is YENEEA. CDR3 DNA sequence: TGTGCCAGCACCCCTGGGACAGGGAGCCCCGGGGAGCTGTTTTTT. Protein product: CASTPGTGSPGELFF.

The chain combines TRBV4-1 with TRBJ1-2, with a possible D match to TRBD1 (6 bases). This CDR3 has 14 amino acids. Germline assignment: CDR1 MGHRA and CDR2 YSYEKL. Trimming pared 1 base from V and 3 bases from J, leaving 9 bases between. The CDR3 DNA sequence: TGCGCCAGCAGCCAAGTTGGGACACACTATGGCTACACCTTC. Its protein product is CASSQVGTHYGYTF.

This chain uses TRBV7-3 with TRBJ2-1, with 9 bases fitting TRBD2. The CDR3 contains 15 residues. V lost 5 bases, J lost 7 bases, and 9 bases stayed unmatched. The germline V gene encodes CDR1 SGHTA and CDR2 FQGTGA. In DNA form, the CDR3 reads TGTGCCAGCAGCCGCCAGGGGACTAGCAGTAATGAGCAGTTCTTC. Amino acids: CASSRQGTSSNEQFF.

The chain combines TRBV27 with TRBJ1-6, with a possible D match to TRBD1 (5 bases). V shed 3 bases and J shed 7 bases, with 13 bases lying between them. Germline lookup yields CDR1 MNHEY and CDR2 SMNVEV (reference sequence). The CDR3 totals 15 residues. CDR3 residues: CASSLGLYGNSPLHF. The DNA for the CDR3 is TGTGCCAGCAGTTTGGGGCTCTATGGCAATTCACCCCTCCACTTT.

The V call is TRBV3-1 (or the pseudogene TRBV3-2), the J call TRBJ1-2, with 7 bases fitting TRBD1. With V trimmed by 3 bases and J by 4 bases, 8 bases remained unmatched. Germline CDR1 is LGHDT and CDR2 is YNNKEL (reference sequence). The CDR3 extends over 15 amino acids. The CDR3 loop is CASSQTDRVVYGYTF. CDR3 bases: TGTGCCAGCAGCCAGACAGACAGGGTAGTCTATGGCTACACCTTC.

This clone was picked up one time. This chain connects TRBV18 to TRBJ2-5; maybe TRBD1 (5 bases). The V and J ends lost 3 bases and 2 bases respectively, with 7 bases between them. The CDR3 is made up of 13 amino acids. The V gene's germline CDR1 is KGHSH and CDR2 LQKENI. The CDR3 loop reads CASSPQGQETQYF. Written as DNA, the CDR3 is TGTGCCAGCTCACCTCAGGGACAAGAGACCCAGTACTTC.

The rearrangement links TRBV2 to TRBJ1-4; D not resolved. V was pared by 4 bases and J by 9 bases, with 12 bases between. The germline CDR1 and CDR2 sequences are SNHLY and FYNNEI. The CDR3 is 13 residues long. The CDR3 protein is CASSARLFQKLFF. CDR3 nucleotides: TGTGCCAGCAGTGCACGGTTGTTCCAAAAACTGTTTTTT.

The chain couples TRBV4-1 to TRBJ1-5, with D unclear. This CDR3 spans 15 amino acids. Germline assignment: CDR1 MGHRA and CDR2 YSYEKL. V lost 0 bases and J lost 1, with 7 bases in between. CDR3 nucleotides: TGCGCCAGCAGCCAAGAGGGAGGAAGCAATCAGCCCCAGCATTTT. Translation gives CASSQEGGSNQPQHF.

In this sample, this clone turned up once. The chain links TRBV25-1 to TRBJ1-5; D gene ambiguous. V gave up 3 bases and J gave up 0 bases, with 6 bases separating them. Germline CDR1 is MGHDK and CDR2 is SYGVNS. This CDR3 spans 14 amino acids. CDR3 protein: CASSDFISNQPQHF. The CDR3 bases are TGTGCCAGCAGTGATTTTATTAGCAATCAGCCCCAGCATTTT.

V and J are TRBV6-5 and TRBJ1-1, with D perhaps TRBD1 (5 bases). The V gene's germline CDR1 is MNHEY and CDR2 SVGAGI. V was shortened by 6 bases and J by 8 bases, with 16 bases between the two germline ends. The CDR3 loop spans 13 amino acids. The CDR3 spells CASSFIREGEAFF. For the CDR3, the DNA is TGTGCCAGCAGCTTCATCAGGGAAGGCGAAGCTTTCTTT.

CDR3 residues: CAWSTLHKSAEAFF. Written as DNA, the CDR3 is TGTGCCTGGAGTACTCTCCATAAAAGCGCTGAAGCTTTCTTT. The gene calls are TRBV30 and TRBJ1-1; D is undetermined. V lost 2 bases to trimming and J lost 6 bases, with 16 bases between them. Looked up from germline, CDR1 is GTSNPN and CDR2 is SVGIG (reference sequence). The CDR3 covers 14 residues. Variable domain in full (rest from reference TRBV30 and TRBJ1-1): SQTIHQWPATLVQPVGSPLSLECTVEGTSNPNLYWYRQAAGRGLQLLFYSVGIGQISSEVPQNLSASRPQDRQFILSSKKLLLSDSGFYLCAWSTLHKSAEAFFGQGTRLTVV.

This clone appeared once. The chain combines TRBV5-1 with TRBJ1-4; possible D gene TRBD1, 6 bases. This CDR3 is built from 14 residues. The germline V gene encodes CDR1 SGHRS and CDR2 YFSETQ. V lost 3 bases and J 4 bases, leaving 10 bases between the germline ends. The CDR3 is CASSYQGYNEKLFF. CDR3 DNA sequence: TGCGCCAGCAGCTATCAGGGGTATAATGAAAAACTGTTTTTT.

The V call is TRBV2, the J call TRBJ1-3; D is undetermined. The V end lost 6 bases, the J end lost 3 bases, and 12 bases lay between the germline ends. The CDR3 is made up of 14 amino acids. Germline CDR1 is SNHLY and CDR2 is FYNNEI. The CDR3 reads CASSLGGGGNTIYF. The CDR3, as DNA: TGTGCCAGCAGCCTAGGAGGAGGTGGAAACACCATATATTTT.

In regard to this clone: Other DNA sequences from this sample encode an identical CDR3 as well. This chain joins TRBV7-8 and TRBJ1-5; D remains ambiguous. There are 15 residues in the CDR3. CDR1 is SGHVS and CDR2 is FQNEAQ in the germline V gene. V shed 0 bases and J shed 2 bases, with 8 bases lying between them. The CDR3 spells CASSLARTGNQPQHF. CDR3 in DNA: TGTGCCAGCAGCTTAGCTAGGACTGGCAATCAGCCCCAGCATTTT.

On this clone: This specimen includes other DNA sequences encoding the same CDR3. This chain uses TRBV27 with TRBJ1-5; D gene unclear. V was cut by 3 bases and J by 4 bases, with 4 bases left in between. Germline-derived CDR1 and CDR2 are MNHEY and SMNVEV (reference sequence). The CDR3 spans 12 residues. The CDR3, as DNA: TGTGCCAGCAGTTTTTCAAATCAGCCCCAGCATTTT. This encodes CASSFSNQPQHF.